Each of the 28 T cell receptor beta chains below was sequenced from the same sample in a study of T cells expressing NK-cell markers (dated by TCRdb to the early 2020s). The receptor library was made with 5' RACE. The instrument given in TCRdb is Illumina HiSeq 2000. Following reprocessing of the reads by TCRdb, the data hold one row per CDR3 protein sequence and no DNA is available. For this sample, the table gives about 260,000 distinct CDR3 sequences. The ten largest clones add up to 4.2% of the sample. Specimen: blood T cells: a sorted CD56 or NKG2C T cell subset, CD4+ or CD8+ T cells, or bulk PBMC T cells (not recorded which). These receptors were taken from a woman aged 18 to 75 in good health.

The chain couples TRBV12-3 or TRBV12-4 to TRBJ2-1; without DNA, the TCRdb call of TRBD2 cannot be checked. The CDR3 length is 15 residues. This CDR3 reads CASTVLAGVGNEQFF.

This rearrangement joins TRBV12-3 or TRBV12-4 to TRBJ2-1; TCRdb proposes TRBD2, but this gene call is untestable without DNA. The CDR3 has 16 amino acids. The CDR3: CASSPFSGGAWNEQFF.

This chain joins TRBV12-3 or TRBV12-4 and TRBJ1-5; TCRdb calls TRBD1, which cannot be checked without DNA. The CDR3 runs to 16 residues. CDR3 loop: CASSLLQGTSNQPQHF.

CDR3 sequence reads: CSGRRTAGELFF. V gene TRBV29-1 combines with J gene TRBJ2-2; checking the TCRdb D call of TRBD2 is not possible without DNA. CDR1 SQVTM and CDR2 ANQGSEA come from the germline V gene. The CDR3 is 12 residues long.

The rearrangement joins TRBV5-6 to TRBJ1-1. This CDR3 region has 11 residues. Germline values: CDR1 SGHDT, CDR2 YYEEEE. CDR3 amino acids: CASSFGTEAFF.

CDR3: CASSFLAGGGDTGELFF. V and J are TRBV12-3 or TRBV12-4 and TRBJ2-2; lacking DNA, the TRBD2 call made by TCRdb goes unchecked. The CDR3 covers 17 residues.

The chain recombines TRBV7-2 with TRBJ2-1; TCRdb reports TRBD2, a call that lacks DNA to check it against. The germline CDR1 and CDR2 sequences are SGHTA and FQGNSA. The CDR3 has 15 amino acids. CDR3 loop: CASSDPGRLAGVQFF.

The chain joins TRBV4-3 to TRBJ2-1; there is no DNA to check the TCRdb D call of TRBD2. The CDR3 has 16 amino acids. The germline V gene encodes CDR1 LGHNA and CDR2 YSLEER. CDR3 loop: CASSSGLAASYNEQFF.

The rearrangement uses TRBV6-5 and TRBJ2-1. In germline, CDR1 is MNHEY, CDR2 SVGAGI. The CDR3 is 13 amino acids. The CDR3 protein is CASSYSRRDEQFF.

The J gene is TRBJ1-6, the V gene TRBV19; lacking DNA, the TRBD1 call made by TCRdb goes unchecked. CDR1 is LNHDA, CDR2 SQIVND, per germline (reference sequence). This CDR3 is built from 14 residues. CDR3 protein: CASSIRGSNSPLHF.

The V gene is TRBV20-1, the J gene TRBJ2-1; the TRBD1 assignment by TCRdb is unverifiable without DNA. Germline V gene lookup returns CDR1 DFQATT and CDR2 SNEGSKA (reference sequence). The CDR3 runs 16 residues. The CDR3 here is CSARGGRPSSYNEQFF.

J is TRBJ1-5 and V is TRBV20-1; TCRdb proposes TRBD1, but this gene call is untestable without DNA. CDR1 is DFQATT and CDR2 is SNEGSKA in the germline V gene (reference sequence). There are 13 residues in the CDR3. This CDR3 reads CSATIGGGQPQHF.

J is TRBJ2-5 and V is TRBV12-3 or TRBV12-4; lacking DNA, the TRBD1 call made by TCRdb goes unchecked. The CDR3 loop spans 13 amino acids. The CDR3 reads CASSLGGGKTQYF.

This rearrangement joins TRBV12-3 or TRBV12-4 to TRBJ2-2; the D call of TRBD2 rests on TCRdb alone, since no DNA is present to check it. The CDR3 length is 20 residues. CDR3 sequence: CASSLASGSGRVLNTGELFF.

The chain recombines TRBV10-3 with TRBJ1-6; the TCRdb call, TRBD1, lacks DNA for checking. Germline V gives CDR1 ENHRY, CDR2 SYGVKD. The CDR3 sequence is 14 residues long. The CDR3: CAISEGDSNSPLHF.

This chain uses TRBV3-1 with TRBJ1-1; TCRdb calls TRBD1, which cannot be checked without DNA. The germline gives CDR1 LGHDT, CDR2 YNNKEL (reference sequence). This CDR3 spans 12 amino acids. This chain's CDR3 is CASSRTATEAFF.

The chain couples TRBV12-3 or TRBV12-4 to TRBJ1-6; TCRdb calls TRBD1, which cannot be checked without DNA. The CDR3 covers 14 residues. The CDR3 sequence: CASSPLNYNSPLHF.

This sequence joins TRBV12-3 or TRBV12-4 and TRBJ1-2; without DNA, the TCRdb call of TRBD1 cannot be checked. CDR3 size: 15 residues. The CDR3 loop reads CASSLLSGTGGGYTF.

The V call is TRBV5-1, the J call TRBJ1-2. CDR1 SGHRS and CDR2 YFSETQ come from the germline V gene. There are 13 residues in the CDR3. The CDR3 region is CASSLESTYGYTF.

The CDR3 sequence is CASSYAEDTEAFF. J is TRBJ1-1 and V is TRBV6-6. CDR1 MNHNY and CDR2 SVGAGI come from the germline V gene (reference sequence). The CDR3 runs 13 residues.

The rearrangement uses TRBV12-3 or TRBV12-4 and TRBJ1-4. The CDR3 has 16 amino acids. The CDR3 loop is CASSLLPNATNEKLFF.

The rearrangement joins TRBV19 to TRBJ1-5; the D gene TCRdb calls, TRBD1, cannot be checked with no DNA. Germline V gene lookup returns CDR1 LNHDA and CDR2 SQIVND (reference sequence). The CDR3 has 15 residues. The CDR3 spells CASVPDRVGNQPQHF.

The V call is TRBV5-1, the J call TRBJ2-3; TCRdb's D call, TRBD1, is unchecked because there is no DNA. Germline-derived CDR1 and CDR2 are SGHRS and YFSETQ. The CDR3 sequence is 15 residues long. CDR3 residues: CASSNLGQGADTQYF.

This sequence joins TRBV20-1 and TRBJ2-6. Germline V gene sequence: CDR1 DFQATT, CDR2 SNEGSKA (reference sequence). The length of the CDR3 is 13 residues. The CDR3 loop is CSALDTGANVLTF.

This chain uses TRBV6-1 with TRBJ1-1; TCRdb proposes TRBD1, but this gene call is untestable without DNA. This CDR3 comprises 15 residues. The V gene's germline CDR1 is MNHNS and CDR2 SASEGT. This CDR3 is CASSGEGQLNTEAFF.

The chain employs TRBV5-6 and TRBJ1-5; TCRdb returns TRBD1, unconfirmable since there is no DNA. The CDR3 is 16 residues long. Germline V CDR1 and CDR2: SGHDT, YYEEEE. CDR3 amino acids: CASSQTGQSGNQPQHF.

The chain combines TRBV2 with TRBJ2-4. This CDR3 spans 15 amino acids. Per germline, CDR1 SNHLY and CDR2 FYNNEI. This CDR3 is CASSEDVTPKNIQYF.

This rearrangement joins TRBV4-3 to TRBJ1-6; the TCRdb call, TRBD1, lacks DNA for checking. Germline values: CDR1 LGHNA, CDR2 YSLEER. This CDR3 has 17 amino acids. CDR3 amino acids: CASSSRQAGQGSSPLHF.